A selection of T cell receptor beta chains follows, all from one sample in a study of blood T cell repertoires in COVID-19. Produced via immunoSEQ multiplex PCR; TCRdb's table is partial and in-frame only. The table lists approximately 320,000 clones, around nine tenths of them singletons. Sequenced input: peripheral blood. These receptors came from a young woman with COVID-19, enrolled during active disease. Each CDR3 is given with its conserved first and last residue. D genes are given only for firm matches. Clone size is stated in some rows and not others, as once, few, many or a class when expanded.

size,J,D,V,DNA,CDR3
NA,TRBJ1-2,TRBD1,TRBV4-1,TGCGCCAGCAGCCTTATCCGGGACAGCAACTATGGCTACACCTTC,CASSLIRDSNYGYTF
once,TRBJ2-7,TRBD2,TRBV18,TGTGCCAGCTCACCACGGGCTAGCGGGGGGGCAGACGAGCAGTACTTC,CASSPRASGGADEQYF
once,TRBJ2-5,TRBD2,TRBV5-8,TGTGCCAGCAGCTCGGCTAGCGGGGGCTGGGAGACCCAGTACTTC,CASSSASGGWETQYF
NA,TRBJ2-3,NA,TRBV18,TGTGCCAGCTCTCCGGGGGGCACAGATACGCAGTATTTT,CASSPGGTDTQYF
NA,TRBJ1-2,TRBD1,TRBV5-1,TGCGCCAGCAGGGGGACAGACGACACGTACGGCTATGGCTACACCTTC,CASRGTDDTYGYGYTF
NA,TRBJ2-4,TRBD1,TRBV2,TGTGCCAGCAGGGACCCAGGACAGGGAGGAAACATTCAGTACTTC,CASRDPGQGGNIQYF
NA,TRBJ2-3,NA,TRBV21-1,TGTGCCAGCAGCAACCCTGGGAGAGCTAGCACAGATACGCAGTATTTT,CASSNPGRASTDTQYF
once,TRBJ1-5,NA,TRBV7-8,TGTGCCAGCAGCTATGACAGAAATCAGCCCCAGCATTTT,CASSYDRNQPQHF
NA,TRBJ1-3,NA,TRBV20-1,TGCAGTGCTAGTAGTGGCAGGTCGGATGAGTCTGGAAACACCATATATTTT,CSASSGRSDESGNTIYF
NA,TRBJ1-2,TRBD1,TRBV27,TGTGCCAGCAGTCCCTTGGGACAGGGAGAAAACTATGGCTACACCTTC,CASSPLGQGENYGYTF
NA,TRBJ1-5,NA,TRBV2,TGTGCCAGCAGTGAAGCCCGGGGGGGAGGGATCTTCTCGGAGCCCCAGCATTTT,CASSEARGGGIFSEPQHF
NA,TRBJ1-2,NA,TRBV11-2,TGTGCCAGCAGCTTTGCGAACAGCTATGGCTACACCTTC,CASSFANSYGYTF
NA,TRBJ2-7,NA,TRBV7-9,TGTGCCAGCAGCTTAGCACTGATTAACGAGCAGTACTTC,CASSLALINEQYF
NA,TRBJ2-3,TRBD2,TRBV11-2,TGTGCCAGCAGCTTACCCCTTACAGCGGGGCGGACAGATACGCAGTATTTT,CASSLPLTAGRTDTQYF
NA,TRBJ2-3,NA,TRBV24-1,TGTGCCACCAGTGAGGGACTGCCTAGCACAGATACGCAGTATTTT,CATSEGLPSTDTQYF
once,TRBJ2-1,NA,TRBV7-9,TGTGCCAGCAGCCGACAAGTCGGGGATGAGCAGTTCTTC,CASSRQVGDEQFF
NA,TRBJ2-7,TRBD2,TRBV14,TGTGCCAGCAGCCAAGTTGTGGCTAGCGGGGGGCCGTTGGAGGAGCAGTACTTC,CASSQVVASGGPLEEQYF
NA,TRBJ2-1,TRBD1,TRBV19,TGTGCCAGTAGTATCCGTCCTGTAACCCATCAGGGACAGCCAGAGTACAATGAGCAGTTCTTC,CASSIRPVTHQGQPEYNEQFF
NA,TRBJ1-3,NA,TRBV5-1,TGCGCCAGCAGCTTGGGACACAGCTCTGGAAACACCATATATTTT,CASSLGHSSGNTIYF
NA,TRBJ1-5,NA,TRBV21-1,NA,CASSKAEVGQGASKLVWSNQPQHF
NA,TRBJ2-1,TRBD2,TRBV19,TGTGCCAGTCAGTATATGTCCCTAGCGGGGGGGCCGGGTGAGCAGTTCTTC,CASQYMSLAGGPGEQFF
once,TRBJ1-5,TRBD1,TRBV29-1,TGCAGCGTCCGACAGGGAGAACAGCCCCAGCATTTT,CSVRQGEQPQHF
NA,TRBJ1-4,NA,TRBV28,TGTGCCAGCAACACAGGGCCGTGGGGAGAAAAACTGTTTTTT,CASNTGPWGEKLFF
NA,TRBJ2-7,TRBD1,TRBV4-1,TGCGCCAGCAGCTCCACCGGGACAGGGTATCAGTACTTC,CASSSTGTGYQYF
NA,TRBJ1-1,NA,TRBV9,TGTGCCAGCTGGGGTGAAGGGAGCACTGAAGCTTTCTTT,CASWGEGSTEAFF
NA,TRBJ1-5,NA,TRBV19,TGTGCCAGTAGTATGCAAACCGGTCAGCCCCAGCATTTT,CASSMQTGQPQHF
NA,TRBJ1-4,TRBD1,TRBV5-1,TGCGCCAGCAGCCCGGACAGGGGAGAAGAAAAACTGTTTTTT,CASSPDRGEEKLFF
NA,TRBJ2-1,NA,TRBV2,TGTGCCAGCAGTCTAAGTGGGGGCAGGCATGAGCAGTTCTTC,CASSLSGGRHEQFF
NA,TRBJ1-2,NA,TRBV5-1,TGCGCCAGCAGCTTAACTTCTCCTCCCGAAAATGATGGCTACACCTTC,CASSLTSPPENDGYTF
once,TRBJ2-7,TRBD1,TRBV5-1,TGCGCCAGCAGCTTCCCCGGGACAGGCTACGAGCAGTACTTC,CASSFPGTGYEQYF
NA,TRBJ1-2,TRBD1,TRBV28,TGTGCCAGCAGTTGGCGGGGACAGGGCCATGGCTACACCTTC,CASSWRGQGHGYTF
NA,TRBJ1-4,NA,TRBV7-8,TGTGCCAGCAGCGCGACAGTTCGACCTATTCTCTTAGTAAAACTGTTTTTT,CASSATVRPILLVKLFF
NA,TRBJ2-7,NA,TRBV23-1,TGCGCCAGCAGTCATGGTAGAGGACACTACGAGCAGTACTTC,CASSHGRGHYEQYF
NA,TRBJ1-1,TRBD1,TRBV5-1,TGCGCCAGCAGCAGGGACAGGCGGGGCAACACTGAAGCTTTCTTT,CASSRDRRGNTEAFF
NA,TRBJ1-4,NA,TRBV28,TGTGCCAGCAGTCCTCTTACCGGGGTCCGGGAAAAACTGTTTTTT,CASSPLTGVREKLFF
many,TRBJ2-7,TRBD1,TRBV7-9,TGTGCCAGCAGCTCATGGACAGGGACGGGGGAGCAGTACTTC,CASSSWTGTGEQYF
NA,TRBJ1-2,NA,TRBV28,TGTGCCAGCAGTTTATCCCGAGGGAGAGGCTATGGCTACACCTTC,CASSLSRGRGYGYTF
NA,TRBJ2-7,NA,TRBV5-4,TGTGCCAGCCAGCCAGACAGGCCCTCCTACGAGCAGTACTTC,CASQPDRPSYEQYF
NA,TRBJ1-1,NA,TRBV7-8,TGTGCCAGCAGCTTAGAGGGGGACACTGAAGCTTTCTTT,CASSLEGDTEAFF
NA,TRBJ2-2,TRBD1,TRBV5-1,TGCGCCAGCAGCCCGGTGGGGACAGGGAACACCGGGGAGCTGTTTTTT,CASSPVGTGNTGELFF
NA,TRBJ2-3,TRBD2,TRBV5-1,TGCGCCAGCAGCTTGGGGTTAGCGGGGGGGCTAGTTACAGATACGCAGTATTTT,CASSLGLAGGLVTDTQYF
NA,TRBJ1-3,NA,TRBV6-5,TGTGCCAGCAGTTACAGAGGCTCTGGAAACACCATATATTTT,CASSYRGSGNTIYF
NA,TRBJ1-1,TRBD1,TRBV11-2,TGTGCCAGCAGCTTAATTACAGGGGGCGGCACTGAAGCTTTCTTT,CASSLITGGGTEAFF
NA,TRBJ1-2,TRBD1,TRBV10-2,TGCGCCAGCAGTGGCTGGGACAGGGAAAATGGCTACACCTTC,CASSGWDRENGYTF
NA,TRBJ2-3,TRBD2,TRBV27,TGTGCCAACACCGGTCGGGAGGGTTCGGCAGATACGCAGTATTTT,CANTGREGSADTQYF
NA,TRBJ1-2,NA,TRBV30,TGTGCCTGGAGTGGATCAAGGAGGGGCTACACCTTC,CAWSGSRRGYTF